This T cell receptor beta chain is from a study of blood T cell repertoires in COVID-19. The overall study: COVID-19 samples, acute and convalescent, were from the United States, Italy and Spain. T cells, B-cell-depleted T cells, or PBMCs supplied cDNA or gDNA.

Deletions cut 5 bases from V and 7 bases from J, with 14 bases between. CDR3 size: 13 residues. Germline V gene lookup returns CDR1 SGHTA and CDR2 FQGNSA. This clone was seen once. As processed by the authors: Cell counts per sample came from amplifying reference gene primers. Here immunoSEQ multiplex PCR was the method, and the copy in TCRdb shows in-frame clones only, minus some. Clone size and V and J calls were adopted from that table, with D and trimming inferred from the DNA. The sample records 60,000 to 90,000 clones, 73% being singletons. The receptor comes from a man aged 55 to 70 with acute or convalescent COVID-19. The sample was peripheral blood. The J gene is TRBJ1-2, the V gene TRBV7-2; D uncertain. The CDR3 here is CASSPLGGFGYTF. Written as DNA, the CDR3 is TGTGCCAGCAGCCCGTTGGGAGGGTTTGGCTACACCTTC.